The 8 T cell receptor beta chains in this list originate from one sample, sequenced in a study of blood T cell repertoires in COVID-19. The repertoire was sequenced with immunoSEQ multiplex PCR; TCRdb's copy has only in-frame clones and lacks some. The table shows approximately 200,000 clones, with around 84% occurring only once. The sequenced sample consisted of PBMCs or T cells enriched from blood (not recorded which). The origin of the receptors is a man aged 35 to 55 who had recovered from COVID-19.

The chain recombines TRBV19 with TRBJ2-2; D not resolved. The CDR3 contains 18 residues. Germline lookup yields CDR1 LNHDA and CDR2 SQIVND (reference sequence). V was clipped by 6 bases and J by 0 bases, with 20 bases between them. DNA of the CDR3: TGTGCCAGTAGAGGCGGTCCTGGCTCGGCGGCGAACACCGGGGAGCTGTTTTTT. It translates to CASRGGPGSAANTGELFF.

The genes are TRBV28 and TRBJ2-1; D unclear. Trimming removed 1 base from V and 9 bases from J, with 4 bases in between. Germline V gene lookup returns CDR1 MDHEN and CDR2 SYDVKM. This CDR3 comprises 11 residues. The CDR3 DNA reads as TGTGCCAGCAGTTTATCGGGTGAGCAGTTCTTC. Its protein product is CASSLSGEQFF.

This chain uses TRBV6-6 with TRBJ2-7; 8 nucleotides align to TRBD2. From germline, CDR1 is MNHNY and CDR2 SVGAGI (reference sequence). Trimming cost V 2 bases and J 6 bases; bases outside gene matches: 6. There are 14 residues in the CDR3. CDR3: CASSYQGLEVEQYF. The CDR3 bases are TGTGCCAGCAGTTACCAGGGACTAGAGGTCGAGCAGTACTTC.

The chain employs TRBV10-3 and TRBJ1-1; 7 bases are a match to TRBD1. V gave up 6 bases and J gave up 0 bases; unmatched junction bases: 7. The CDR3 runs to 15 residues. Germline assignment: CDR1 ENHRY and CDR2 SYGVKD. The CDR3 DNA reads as TGTGCCATCAGCGGGACAGCTACGATGAACACTGAAGCTTTCTTT. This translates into CAISGTATMNTEAFF.

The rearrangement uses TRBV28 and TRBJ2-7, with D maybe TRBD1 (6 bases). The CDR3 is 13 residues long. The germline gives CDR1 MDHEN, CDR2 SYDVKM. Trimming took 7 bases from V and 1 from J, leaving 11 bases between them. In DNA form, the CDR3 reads TGTGCCAGCAAGACAGGTCCTTCCTACGAGCAGTACTTC. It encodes CASKTGPSYEQYF.

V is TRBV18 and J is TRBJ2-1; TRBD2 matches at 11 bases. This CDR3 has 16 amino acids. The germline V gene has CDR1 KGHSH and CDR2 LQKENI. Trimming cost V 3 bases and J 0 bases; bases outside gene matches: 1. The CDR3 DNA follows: TGTGCCAGCTCACCTACTAGCGGGAGCTCCTACAATGAGCAGTTCTTC. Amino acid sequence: CASSPTSGSSYNEQFF. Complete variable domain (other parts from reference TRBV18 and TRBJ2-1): NAGVMQNPRHLVRRRGQEARLRCSPMKGHSHVYWYRQLPEEGLKFMVYLQKENIIDESGMPKERFSAEFPKEGPSILRIQQVVRGDSAAYFCASSPTSGSSYNEQFFGPGTRLTVL.

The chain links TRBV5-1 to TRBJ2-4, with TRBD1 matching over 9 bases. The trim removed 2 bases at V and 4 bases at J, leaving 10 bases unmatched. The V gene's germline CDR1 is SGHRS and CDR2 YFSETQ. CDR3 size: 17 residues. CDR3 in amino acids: CASSLGPGQGIKNIQYF. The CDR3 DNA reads TGCGCCAGCAGCTTAGGCCCGGGACAGGGTATTAAAAACATTCAGTACTTC. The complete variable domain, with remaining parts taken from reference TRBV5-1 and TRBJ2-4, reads KAGVTQTPRYLIKTRGQQVTLSCSPISGHRSVSWYQQTPGQGLQFLFEYFSETQRNKGNFPGRFSGRQFSNSRSEMNVSTLELGDSALYLCASSLGPGQGIKNIQYFGAGTRLSVL.

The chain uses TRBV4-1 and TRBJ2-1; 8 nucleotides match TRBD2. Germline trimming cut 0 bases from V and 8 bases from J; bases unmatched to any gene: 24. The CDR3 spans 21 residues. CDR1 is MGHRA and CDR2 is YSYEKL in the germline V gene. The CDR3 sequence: CASSQDGSSGRGGIRGDEQFF. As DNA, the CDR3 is TGCGCCAGCAGCCAAGATGGGAGCAGCGGGAGAGGAGGAATTCGGGGAGATGAGCAGTTCTTC.